This T cell receptor (beta chain) was observed in a study of identical twins. Overall study results and limits: Conclusions leaned on cross-sectional statistical analysis and did not track the same donors over time.

Via MiXCR, TCRdb re-called the 5' RACE reads, giving one row per CDR3 protein. The sample lists 270,000 or so distinct CDR3 sequences, about 8% seen once, with 3% in the top ten. This clonotype was observed a handful of times. As yet, its antigen is unknown. The germline CDR1 and CDR2 sequences are MNHEY and SMNVEV (reference sequence). The CDR3 has 17 residues. V dropped 6 bases and J dropped 2; count of bases not matched to a gene: 8. The sample was also linked to a second study, of yellow fever vaccine responses in identical twins. From that report: A vaccine T cell response that seemed partly convergent and partly personalized was reported in twins.

This TCR derives from a young woman in good health. The specimen sequenced was CD8+ T cells sorted from blood. This rearrangement joins TRBV27 to TRBJ2-6; 9 nucleotides match TRBD1. CDR3 coding DNA: TGTGCCAGCAGACAGGGGGCGGGAATGGCTGGGGCCAACGTCCTGACTTTC. This sequence encodes CASRQGAGMAGANVLTF. Based on the CDR3 plus reference TRBV27 and TRBJ2-6, the full variable domain is EAQVTQNPRYLITVTGKKLTVTCSQNMNHEYMSWYRQDPGLGLRQIYYSMNVEVTDKGDVPEGYKVSRKEKRNFPLILESPSPNQTSLYFCASRQGAGMAGANVLTFGAGSRLTVL.